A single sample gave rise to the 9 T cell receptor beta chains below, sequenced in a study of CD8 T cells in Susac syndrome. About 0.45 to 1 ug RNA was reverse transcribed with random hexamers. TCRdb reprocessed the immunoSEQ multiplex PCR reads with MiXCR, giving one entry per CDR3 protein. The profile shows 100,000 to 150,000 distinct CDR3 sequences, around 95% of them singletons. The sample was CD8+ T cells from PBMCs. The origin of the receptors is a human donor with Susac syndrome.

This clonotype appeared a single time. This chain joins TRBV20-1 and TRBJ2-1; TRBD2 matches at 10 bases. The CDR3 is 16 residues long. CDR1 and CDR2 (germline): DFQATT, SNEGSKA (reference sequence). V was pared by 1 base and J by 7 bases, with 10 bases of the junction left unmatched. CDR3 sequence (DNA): TGCAGTGCTAGAGTCCCCACTAGCGGGGAAATTAATGAGCAGTTCTTC. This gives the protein CSARVPTSGEINEQFF.

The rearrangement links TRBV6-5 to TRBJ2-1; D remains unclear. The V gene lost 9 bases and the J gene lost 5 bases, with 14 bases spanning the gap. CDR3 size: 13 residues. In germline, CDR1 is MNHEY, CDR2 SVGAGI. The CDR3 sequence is CASSPAVHNEQFF. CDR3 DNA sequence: TGTGCCAGTTCCCCGGCTGTCCACAATGAGCAGTTCTTC.

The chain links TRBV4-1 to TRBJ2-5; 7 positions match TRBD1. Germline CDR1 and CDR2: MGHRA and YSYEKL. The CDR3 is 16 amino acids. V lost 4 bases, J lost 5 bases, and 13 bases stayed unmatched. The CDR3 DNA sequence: TGCGCCAGCAGCCCGATCCCCCCCACAGGGGCGGAGACCCAGTACTTC. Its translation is CASSPIPPTGAETQYF.

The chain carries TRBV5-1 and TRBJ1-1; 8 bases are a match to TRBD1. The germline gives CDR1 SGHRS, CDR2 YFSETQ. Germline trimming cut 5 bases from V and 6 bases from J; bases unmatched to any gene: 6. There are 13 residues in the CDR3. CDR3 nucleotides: TGCGCCAGCAGTGGACAGGGAGGGTCTGAAGCTTTCTTT. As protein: CASSGQGGSEAFF.

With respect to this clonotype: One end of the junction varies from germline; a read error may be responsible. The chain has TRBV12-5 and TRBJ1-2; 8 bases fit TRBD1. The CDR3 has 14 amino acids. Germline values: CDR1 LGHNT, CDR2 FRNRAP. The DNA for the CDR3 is TGTGCTAGTGCTTTGGGGACAGGCAACTATGGCTACACCTTC. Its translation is CASALGTGNYGYTF.

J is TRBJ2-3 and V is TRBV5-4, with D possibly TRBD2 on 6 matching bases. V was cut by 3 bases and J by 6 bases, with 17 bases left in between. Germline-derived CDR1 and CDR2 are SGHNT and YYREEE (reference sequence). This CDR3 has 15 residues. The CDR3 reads CASSSAWRDADTQYF. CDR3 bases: TGTGCCAGCAGCTCTGCGTGGCGGGACGCCGATACGCAGTATTTT.

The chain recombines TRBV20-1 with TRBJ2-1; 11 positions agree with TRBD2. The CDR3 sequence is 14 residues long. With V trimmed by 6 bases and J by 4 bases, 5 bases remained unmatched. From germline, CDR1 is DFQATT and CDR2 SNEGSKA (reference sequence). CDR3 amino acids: CSASGTSGYNEQFF. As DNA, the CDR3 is TGCAGTGCCTCCGGGACTAGCGGATACAATGAGCAGTTCTTC.

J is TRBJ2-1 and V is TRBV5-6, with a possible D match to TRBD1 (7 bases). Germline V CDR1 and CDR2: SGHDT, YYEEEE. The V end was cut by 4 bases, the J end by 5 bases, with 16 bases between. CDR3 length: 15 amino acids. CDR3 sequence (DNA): TGTGCCAGCAGCCGCGGGACAGAAATCGACAATGAGCAGTTCTTC. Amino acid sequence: CASSRGTEIDNEQFF.

CDR3 nucleotide sequence: TGTGCCAGCAGCTTGGCGAGGACTGGAGACAATGAGCAGTTCTTC. Translated: CASSLARTGDNEQFF. The V gene is TRBV5-4, the J gene TRBJ2-1; possibly TRBD2 for D (5 bases). The CDR3 totals 15 residues. V was pared by 0 bases and J by 5 bases, with 12 bases between. The germline V gene has CDR1 SGHNT and CDR2 YYREEE (reference sequence).